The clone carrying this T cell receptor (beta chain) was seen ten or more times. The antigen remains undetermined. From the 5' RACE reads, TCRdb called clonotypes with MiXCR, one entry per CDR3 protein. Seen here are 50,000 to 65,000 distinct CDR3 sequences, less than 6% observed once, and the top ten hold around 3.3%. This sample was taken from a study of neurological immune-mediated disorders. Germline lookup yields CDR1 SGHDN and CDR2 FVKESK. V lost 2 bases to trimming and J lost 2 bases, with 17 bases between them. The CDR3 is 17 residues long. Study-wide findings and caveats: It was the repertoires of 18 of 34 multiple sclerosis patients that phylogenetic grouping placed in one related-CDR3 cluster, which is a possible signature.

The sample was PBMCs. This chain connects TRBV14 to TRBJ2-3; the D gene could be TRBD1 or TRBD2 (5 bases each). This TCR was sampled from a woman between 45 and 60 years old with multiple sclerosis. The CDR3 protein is CASSQRGMRAFTDTQYF. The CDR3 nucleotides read TGTGCCAGCAGCCAAAGGGGTATGCGGGCTTTCACAGATACGCAGTATTTT.